These 27 T cell receptor beta chains were sequenced from one sample in a study of T cell repertoires in cytomegalovirus infection. No antigen has been assigned to these receptors. MiXCR, run by TCRdb on the reads, gives a single entry per CDR3 protein. The repertoire includes about 220,000 distinct CDR3 sequences, around two fifths of them detected once, and 59% sits in the top ten. Material: CD8+ T cells from cultured PBMCs, obtained from culture after CMV antigen stimulation. Receptors were obtained from a human donor in good health (CMV status not recorded). Some clones in this sample may be carry-over from other donors' samples.

There are many counts of this clonotype. The chain has TRBV24-1 and TRBJ2-3, with a tentative D call TRBD1 (6 bases). CDR1 and CDR2 from the germline V gene are KGHDR and SFDVKD. This CDR3 spans 16 amino acids. Trimming removed 9 bases at V and 2 bases at J, with 20 bases between. CDR3 DNA sequence: TGTGCCACCGGGGGACCCCGGACAGCTCTCACAGATACGCAGTATTTT. It translates to CATGGPRTALTDTQYF.

This clonotype was detected only a few times. This chain links TRBV28 with TRBJ2-1; 16 bases match TRBD2. In germline, CDR1 is MDHEN, CDR2 SYDVKM. This CDR3 has 18 residues. The J segment lost 0 bases and the V segment lost 5 bases, leaving 4 bases of the junction unmatched. For the CDR3, the DNA is TGTGCCAGCAGTGGTGGGACTAGCGGGAGGGTCTCCTACAATGAGCAGTTCTTC. It encodes CASSGGTSGRVSYNEQFF.

The chain combines TRBV5-4 with TRBJ2-1; TRBD2 matches at 14 bases. Germline CDR1 is SGHNT and CDR2 is YYREEE (reference sequence). J was trimmed by 8 bases and V by 1 base; bases with no gene match: 5. CDR3 length: 16 amino acids. The CDR3, as DNA: TGTGCCAGCAGCTTGATGGGACTAGCGGGAGTCGATGAGCAGTTCTTC. Translating gives CASSLMGLAGVDEQFF.

This clonotype was seen repeatedly, ten times or more. The junction differs from germline at one of its ends, possibly a read error. The chain joins TRBV12-3 or TRBV12-4 to TRBJ2-2; TRBD2 is a possible D gene (6 bases). The CDR3 runs 15 residues. In DNA form, the CDR3 reads TGTGCCAGCAGCTTAGGGACTGAAAACACCGGGGAGCTGTTTTTT. Its translation is CASSLGTENTGELFF.

The chain joins TRBV11-3 to TRBJ2-7; D remains unclear. V was trimmed by 4 bases and J by 3 bases, leaving 10 bases between them. CDR1 is SGHNT, CDR2 YENEEA, per germline. The CDR3 contains 13 residues. The CDR3 DNA follows: TGTGCCAGCAGCTCGAGTTGGGGCTACGAGCAGTACTTC. This codes for CASSSSWGYEQYF.

This clonotype occurred a few times. The chain has TRBV6-1 and TRBJ2-1; 7 bases agree with TRBD1. Germline-derived CDR1 and CDR2 are MNHNS and SASEGT. This CDR3 is 14 amino acids long. V gave up 6 bases and J gave up 9 bases; unmatched junction bases: 11. CDR3 protein: CASRGQTLGFEQFF. CDR3 nucleotide sequence: TGTGCCAGCAGGGGACAGACACTGGGATTTGAGCAGTTCTTC.

This clonotype was detected ten times or more. CDR3 sequence reads: CASTEGDNEQFF. CDR3 in DNA: TGTGCCAGCACCGAGGGGGACAATGAGCAGTTCTTC. The chain combines TRBV7-2 with TRBJ2-1; tentatively, D is TRBD1 (6 bases). The CDR3 loop spans 12 amino acids. Germline lookup yields CDR1 SGHTA and CDR2 FQGNSA. V was clipped by 7 bases and J by 5 bases, with 9 bases between them.

The chain employs TRBV11-2 and TRBJ1-5; D unclear. This CDR3 is 13 amino acids long. Germline assignment: CDR1 SGHAT and CDR2 FQNNGV. V dropped 4 bases and J dropped 7 bases, with 11 bases sitting between them. The DNA for the CDR3 is TGTGCCAGCAGCTGGCGGCGCGGGCAGCCCCAGCATTTT. Amino acid sequence: CASSWRRGQPQHF.

This clonotype has only a few counts. The V gene is TRBV27, the J gene TRBJ1-1, with D possibly matching TRBD1 (6 bases). Trimming pared 5 bases from V and 5 bases from J, leaving 18 bases between. Germline V CDR1 and CDR2: MNHEY, SMNVEV (reference sequence). This CDR3 comprises 15 residues. CDR3 nucleotides: TGTGCCAGCAGTCCCACCTACAGGGAAGGGACTGAAGCTTTCTTT. Amino acids: CASSPTYREGTEAFF.

This chain joins TRBV27 and TRBJ2-5; possibly TRBD2 for D (5 bases). This CDR3 has 15 residues. Deletions cut 4 bases from V and 3 bases from J, with 15 bases between. The germline gives CDR1 MNHEY, CDR2 SMNVEV (reference sequence). CDR3: CASSSLIEGEETQYF. The CDR3 DNA reads as TGTGCCAGCAGTTCTCTGATAGAGGGAGAAGAGACCCAGTACTTC.

This clonotype has just a few counts. The DNA for the CDR3 is TGTGCCAGCACCCCCCTTTTTGGAAACACCATATATTTT. Its protein product is CASTPLFGNTIYF. V is TRBV7-9 and J is TRBJ1-3; D remains unclear. Germline V CDR1 and CDR2: SEHNR, FQNEAQ (reference sequence). The CDR3 runs to 13 residues. Trimming took 7 bases from V and 3 from J, leaving 10 bases between them. Variable domain in full (rest from reference TRBV7-9 and TRBJ1-3): DTGVSQNPRHKITKRGQNVTFRCDPISEHNRLYWYRQTLGQGPEFLTYFQNEAQLEKSRLLSDRFSAERPKGSFSTLEIQRTEQGDSAMYLCASTPLFGNTIYFGEGSWLTVV.

Note on this clonotype: A read error may explain this, as a much larger clone is one base away. The chain uses TRBV7-8 and TRBJ1-5; D not resolved. Germline loops: CDR1 SGHVS, CDR2 FQNEAQ. V was pared by 1 base and J by 0 bases, with 16 bases between. The CDR3 spans 18 residues. DNA of the CDR3: TGTGCCAGCAGCTTAGTCATGTTGTCACGCTATAGCAATCAGCCCCAGCATTTT. As protein: CASSLVMLSRYSNQPQHF.

This clonotype was seen a handful of times. The chain is built from TRBV6-5 and TRBJ2-2, with a tentative D call TRBD2 (6 bases). With 1 base removed from V and 5 bases from J, the gap between germline ends came to 23 bases. CDR1 is MNHEY and CDR2 is SVGAGI in the germline V gene. This CDR3 region has 19 residues. The CDR3: CASSYLPRLGTGVTGELFF. In nucleotides, the CDR3 is TGTGCCAGCAGTTACTTGCCTCGTTTAGGGACGGGGGTGACCGGGGAGCTGTTTTTT.

This clonotype has just a few counts. V gene TRBV4-2 combines with J gene TRBJ1-1; D ambiguous. This CDR3 region has 14 residues. Trimming left V 1 base short and J 0 bases short, with 6 bases between. CDR1 is LGHNA and CDR2 is YNFKEQ in the germline V gene. The CDR3 nucleotides read TGTGCCAGCAGCCAAGGAACGATGAACACTGAAGCTTTCTTT. Its translation: CASSQGTMNTEAFF.

The chain combines TRBV27 with TRBJ2-7; TRBD2 matches 8 bases. The germline V gene has CDR1 MNHEY and CDR2 SMNVEV (reference sequence). The CDR3 sequence is 15 residues long. The V and J ends lost 0 bases and 2 bases, in that order; junction bases with no gene match: 3. The chain's CDR3 is CASSLSAGGAYEQYF. Here the CDR3 DNA reads TGTGCCAGCAGTTTATCAGCCGGGGGGGCCTACGAGCAGTACTTC.

This clonotype came up a few times. The chain is built from TRBV3-1 and TRBJ2-1; D may correspond to TRBD1 or TRBD2 (5 bases each). CDR1 and CDR2 from the germline V gene are LGHDT and YNNKEL (reference sequence). The V end was cut by 0 bases, the J end by 3 bases, with 18 bases between. CDR3 length equals 18 residues. The CDR3 here is CASSQDGASTGIYNEQFF. The CDR3 DNA sequence: TGTGCCAGCAGCCAAGACGGGGCTTCGACGGGAATCTACAATGAGCAGTTCTTC.

The rearrangement uses TRBV7-4 and TRBJ2-7; 12 positions agree with TRBD2. This CDR3 spans 17 amino acids. CDR1 is SGHVT, CDR2 SQSDAQ, per germline. V shed 5 bases, J shed 0 bases, and the junction held 8 bases outside the gene matches. The CDR3 DNA reads as TGTGCCAGCAGCGACACTAGCGGGGGGCCATCCTCCTACGAGCAGTACTTC. It encodes CASSDTSGGPSSYEQYF.

This clonotype was found a few times. V and J are TRBV7-3 and TRBJ1-1; 7 bases are a match to TRBD1. V dropped 2 bases and J dropped 5; count of bases not matched to a gene: 8. This CDR3 spans 15 amino acids. Germline CDR1 reads SGHTA; CDR2 reads FQGTGA. This chain's CDR3 is CASSLGETGRTEAFF. The CDR3 DNA reads as TGTGCCAGCAGCTTAGGGGAGACAGGGCGGACTGAAGCTTTCTTT.

The V call is TRBV2, the J call TRBJ1-1; D call uncertain. CDR1 and CDR2 (germline): SNHLY, FYNNEI. The CDR3 covers 14 residues. Trimming pared 5 bases from V and 5 bases from J, leaving 15 bases between. The CDR3: CASSRREGWTEAFF. DNA of the CDR3: TGTGCCAGCAGTAGGCGGGAAGGTTGGACTGAAGCTTTCTTT.

This chain uses TRBV4-2 with TRBJ2-1; 14 bases map to TRBD2. Per germline, CDR1 LGHNA and CDR2 YNFKEQ. The CDR3 loop spans 17 amino acids. V trimming: 3 bases; J trimming: 4 bases; junction bases outside the gene matches: 5. This CDR3 reads CASSQGTSGSAYNEQFF. CDR3 DNA sequence: TGTGCCAGCAGCCAGGGGACTAGCGGGAGTGCTTACAATGAGCAGTTCTTC.

This clonotype was picked up a small number of times. For the CDR3, the DNA is TGTGCCAGCAGCTTGTTACCGGGACACATGAGCTCTGGGGCCAACGTCCTGACTTTC. Translating it yields CASSLLPGHMSSGANVLTF. V gene TRBV7-6 combines with J gene TRBJ2-6; D possibly corresponds to TRBD1 (6 bases). Germline V gene data show CDR1 as SGHVS and CDR2 as FNYEAQ. The CDR3 sequence is 19 residues long. The V gene lost 3 bases and the J gene lost 0 bases, with 18 bases spanning the gap.

V and J are TRBV6-2 or TRBV6-3 and TRBJ2-7; the D is unclear. The CDR3 runs 13 residues. Per the germline V gene, CDR1 is MNHEY and CDR2 is SVGEGT. V dropped 6 bases and J dropped 0 bases, with 9 bases sitting between them. As DNA, the CDR3 is TGTGCCAGCAGCTACGGCCACTCCTACGAGCAGTACTTC. Amino acid sequence: CASSYGHSYEQYF.

As for this clonotype: This is likely a read error, given that the CDR3 carries no conserved phenylalanine or tryptophan at its end. The V and J genes are TRBV24-1 and TRBJ2-5; 8 nucleotides line up with TRBD1. Germline V CDR1 and CDR2: KGHDR, SFDVKD. CDR3 length: 14 residues. The CDR3 loop reads CATSYLTGEEIQYL. CDR3 DNA: TGTGCCACCAGTTATCTGACAGGGGAAGAGATCCAGTACCTC.

This clonotype has a count of ten or more. This chain connects TRBV7-2 to TRBJ2-2; no reliable D call. The CDR3 contains 14 residues. Germline V gene sequence: CDR1 SGHTA, CDR2 FQGNSA. V gave up 0 bases and J gave up 3 bases, with 5 bases separating them. The CDR3 spells CASSLALDTGELFF. The CDR3 nucleotides read TGTGCCAGCAGCTTAGCGTTGGACACCGGGGAGCTGTTTTTT.

This clonotype has just a few counts. The J gene is TRBJ2-2, the V gene TRBV7-9; D is unclear. Trimming stripped 3 bases from V and 0 bases from J, with 5 bases between. CDR1 is SEHNR, CDR2 FQNEAQ, per germline (reference sequence). The CDR3 totals 14 residues. The CDR3: CASSFRPNTGELFF. DNA for the CDR3: TGTGCCAGCAGCTTTAGACCGAACACCGGGGAGCTGTTTTTT.

The chain recombines TRBV27 with TRBJ2-7; 7 bases are shared with TRBD2. CDR3 length equals 16 residues. Per the germline V gene, CDR1 is MNHEY and CDR2 is SMNVEV (reference sequence). J lost 0 bases, V lost 3 bases, and 8 bases had no gene match. The CDR3 region has the DNA TGTGCCAGCAGTTTGTCCACTAGCGAGAGCTCCTACGAGCAGTACTTC. It yields the protein CASSLSTSESSYEQYF.

In its sample, this clonotype was seen a few times. The J gene is TRBJ1-1, the V gene TRBV6-5; D might be TRBD1 (6 bases). Trimming cost V 6 bases and J 1 base, with 15 bases left between them. Germline CDR1 reads MNHEY; CDR2 reads SVGAGI. This CDR3 spans 15 amino acids. For the CDR3, the DNA is TGTGCCAGCAGCCGCAAACCGACAGGGAACACTGAAGCTTTCTTT. It codes for CASSRKPTGNTEAFF.